This is a list of T cell receptor beta chains from one sample in a study of long-term antiretroviral therapy in people with HIV. Measured with immunoSEQ multiplex PCR; TCRdb has only the in-frame clones, and not every one. The sample carries fewer than 45,000 clones, roughly 82% recorded once. The material was unsorted PBMCs, obtained 0.3 years after starting antiretroviral therapy. Receptors were obtained from a man aged 18 to 35 with HIV. The CDR3 runs from the conserved cysteine through the conserved F or W. A D gene is named only where the DNA matches it firmly. Clone sizes are given selectively: once, few, many, or a class where the clone is expanded.

D,size,V,J,CDR3,DNA
NA,NA,TRBV7-9,TRBJ2-1,CASSPVGGYNEQFF,TGTGCCAGCAGCCCAGTAGGGGGATACAATGAGCAGTTCTTC
TRBD2,NA,TRBV12-5,TRBJ2-5,CASGPSLTSGRETQYF,TGTGCTAGTGGTCCCTCCCTGACTAGCGGGAGGGAGACCCAGTACTTC
TRBD1,NA,TRBV14,TRBJ2-5,CASSQGVTGGQETQYF,TGTGCCAGCAGCCAAGGCGTGACAGGGGGCCAAGAGACCCAGTACTTC
NA,NA,TRBV7-3,TRBJ1-3,CASSPSSGNTIYF,TGTGCCAGCAGCCCATCTTCAGGAAACACCATATATTTT
TRBD2,NA,TRBV7-9,TRBJ2-7,CASSYYGSRGFFLEQYF,TGTGCCAGCAGCTATTATGGGTCGCGGGGGTTTTTTTTGGAGCAGTACTTC
NA,NA,TRBV5-4,TRBJ2-1,CASSSFHGRTAYNEQFF,TGTGCCAGCAGCTCGTTTCATGGGAGGACAGCCTACAATGAGCAGTTCTTC
NA,NA,TRBV30,TRBJ2-5,CAWSSTRITQYF,TGTGCCTGGAGTTCGACCAGGATCACCCAGTACTTC
TRBD1,few,TRBV4-3,TRBJ1-3,CASSQEPTGVTGNTIYF,TGCGCCAGCAGCCAGGAACCTACAGGGGTAACTGGAAACACCATATATTTT
NA,NA,TRBV10-3,TRBJ2-1,CAISDTGSSYNEQFF,TGTGCCATCAGTGATACAGGGAGCTCCTACAATGAGCAGTTCTTC
NA,NA,TRBV5-1,TRBJ2-1,CASSLGLASDEQFF,TGCGCCAGCAGCTTGGGGCTAGCTTCCGATGAGCAGTTCTTC
TRBD2,NA,TRBV15,TRBJ2-1,CATSRDRGGMVYNEQFF,TGTGCCACCAGCAGAGATCGGGGGGGAATGGTTTACAATGAGCAGTTCTTC
NA,NA,TRBV6-1,TRBJ2-2,CASSEGAGEAGELFF,TGTGCCAGCAGTGAAGGTGCAGGGGAGGCCGGGGAGCTGTTTTTT
NA,NA,TRBV5-8,TRBJ1-5,CASSHRRYSNQPQHF,TGTGCCAGCAGCCACCGACGGTATAGCAATCAGCCCCAGCATTTT
NA,NA,TRBV7-3,TRBJ2-1,CASSSKRDEQFF,TGTGCCAGCAGCTCCAAGAGGGATGAGCAGTTCTTC
NA,NA,TRBV27,TRBJ1-2,CASSLSRGGYGYTF,TGTGCCAGCAGTTTATCGAGGGGGGGCTATGGCTACACCTTC
NA,few,TRBV14,TRBJ2-7,CASSHAFVWHEQYF,TGTGCCAGCAGCCATGCATTTGTATGGCACGAGCAGTACTTC
TRBD2,once,TRBV19,TRBJ2-2,CASITSGRSIGSGELFF,TGTGCCAGTATCACTAGCGGGAGATCGATCGGATCCGGGGAGCTGTTTTTT
NA,NA,TRBV2,TRBJ2-3,CASSPLNRDFYTDTQYF,TGTGCCAGCAGTCCCCTAAACCGGGACTTCTACACAGATACGCAGTATTTT
NA,few,TRBV7-9,TRBJ1-3,CASSRPNLREANTIYF,TGTGCCAGCAGCCGACCCAACCTCCGGGAGGCCAACACCATATATTTT
NA,NA,TRBV30,TRBJ2-7,CAWANEARGSFEQYF,TGTGCCTGGGCCAACGAGGCCAGGGGATCGTTCGAGCAGTACTTC
NA,NA,TRBV5-4,TRBJ1-4,CASSLRAHRGPNEKLFF,TGTGCCAGCAGCTTACGGGCCCACCGGGGCCCTAATGAAAAACTGTTTTTT
NA,NA,TRBV6-5,TRBJ1-1,CASTEGEIAFF,TGTGCCAGCACCGAGGGCGAAATAGCTTTCTTT
NA,NA,TRBV5-1,TRBJ1-5,CASRTDRNQPQHF,TGCGCCAGCAGAACCGACCGCAATCAGCCCCAGCATTTT
TRBD2,NA,TRBV4-1,TRBJ2-7,CASSQGLALSYEQYF,TGCGCCAGCAGCCAAGGACTAGCGTTGTCCTACGAGCAGTACTTC
NA,few,TRBV18,TRBJ1-6,CASSPGNSPLHF,TGTGCCAGCTCACCGGGCAATTCGCCCCTCCACTTT
NA,NA,TRBV7-9,TRBJ1-1,CASSPSSGRGTEAFF,TGTGCCAGCAGCCCAAGTTCAGGGCGGGGCACTGAAGCTTTCTTT
NA,NA,TRBV5-1,TRBJ2-2,CASSPSEFGTGELFF,TGCGCCAGCAGCCCATCCGAGTTCGGCACCGGGGAGCTGTTTTTT
TRBD1,once,TRBV27,TRBJ2-7,CASSLSETGSYEQYF,TGTGCCAGCAGTTTATCGGAGACAGGGAGTTACGAGCAGTACTTC
TRBD2,NA,TRBV4-1,TRBJ2-5,CASSQGGRGETQYF,TGCGCCAGCAGCCAAGGGGGGAGGGGAGAGACCCAGTACTTC
NA,few,TRBV27,TRBJ1-5,CASSFGNMGNQPQHF,TGTGCCAGCAGTTTTGGCAATATGGGCAATCAGCCCCAGCATTTT
NA,NA,TRBV18,TRBJ1-5,CASSRGGDQPQHF,TGTGCCAGCTCACGGGGGGGGGATCAGCCCCAGCATTTT
TRBD2,NA,TRBV28,TRBJ2-7,CASSSTRGGFYEQYF,TGTGCCAGCAGTTCTACCCGGGGAGGGTTCTACGAGCAGTACTTC
NA,NA,TRBV11-2,TRBJ2-7,CASSLNGAREQYF,TGTGCCAGCAGCTTGAATGGCGCGCGGGAGCAGTACTTC
NA,NA,TRBV28,TRBJ2-7,CASSLTGGRSYEQYF,TGTGCCAGCAGTTTGACCGGGGGCAGGAGCTACGAGCAGTACTTC
NA,NA,TRBV23-1,TRBJ1-4,CASSQSGQGYEKLFF,TGCGCCAGCAGTCAATCAGGGCAGGGGTACGAAAAACTGTTTTTT
TRBD1,NA,TRBV2,TRBJ1-5,CASSLQGPSNQPQHF,TGTGCCAGCAGCCTACAGGGGCCAAGCAATCAGCCCCAGCATTTT
NA,once,TRBV9,TRBJ2-7,CASSPAGGTQYYEQYF,TGTGCCAGCAGCCCAGCGGGCGGTACACAGTACTACGAGCAGTACTTC
NA,NA,TRBV6-1,TRBJ1-5,CASRAPGARPQHF,TGTGCCAGCAGGGCCCCCGGGGCTCGGCCCCAGCATTTT
TRBD2,NA,TRBV6-5,TRBJ2-1,CASKRTGGPGGEQFF,TGTGCCAGCAAGCGGACGGGAGGGCCGGGCGGTGAGCAGTTCTTC
TRBD1,NA,TRBV19,TRBJ2-6,CASSIPGQGAAGANVLTF,TGTGCCAGTAGTATTCCGGGACAGGGGGCTGCTGGGGCCAACGTCCTGACTTTC
NA,NA,TRBV29-1,TRBJ1-1,CSVGAWEATEAFF,TGCAGCGTTGGGGCCTGGGAGGCAACTGAAGCTTTCTTT